Listed below are T cell receptor beta chains from one sample, sequenced in a study of T cell responses to AZD1222 COVID-19 vaccine. This table comes from immunoSEQ multiplex PCR, and its TCRdb copy is limited to in-frame clones, with some not included. The sample has 58,000 or so clones, 80% to 85% seen once; the top ten hold approximately 7.4%. The specimen comprised peripheral blood, sampled on day 0 of AZD1222 vaccination. All receptors come from an adult in good health. Each CDR3 is given with its conserved first and last residue. D genes are given only for firm matches. Clone sizes are given selectively: once, few, many, or a class where the clone is expanded.

abundance: .
len: 17
d_gene: .
v_gene: TRBV6-1
j_gene: TRBJ1-6
CDR3aa: CASSDLSYGSYNSPLHF
CDR3nt: TGTGCCAGCAGTGATTTGTCGTACGGTTCCTATAATTCACCCCTCCACTTT

abundance: .
len: 11
d_gene: .
v_gene: TRBV5-8
j_gene: TRBJ1-2
CDR3aa: CASRAGRGYTF
CDR3nt: TGTGCCAGCAGGGCAGGGCGAGGCTACACCTTC

abundance: .
len: 15
d_gene: TRBD1
v_gene: TRBV5-1
j_gene: TRBJ2-7
CDR3aa: CASSLGQGLTYEQYF
CDR3nt: TGCGCCAGCAGCTTGGGACAGGGGTTAACCTACGAGCAGTACTTC

abundance: .
len: 15
d_gene: .
v_gene: TRBV27
j_gene: TRBJ2-2
CDR3aa: CASSFQRANTGELFF
CDR3nt: TGTGCCAGCAGTTTCCAGCGGGCGAACACCGGGGAGCTGTTTTTT

abundance: once
len: 14
d_gene: .
v_gene: TRBV3-1/TRBV3-2
j_gene: TRBJ2-7
CDR3aa: CASSLDRFSYEQYF
CDR3nt: TGTGCCAGCAGCCTCGACAGGTTCTCCTACGAGCAGTACTTC

abundance: .
len: 15
d_gene: .
v_gene: TRBV5-1
j_gene: TRBJ2-3
CDR3aa: CASSLGFPPLDTQYF
CDR3nt: TGCGCCAGCAGCTTGGGTTTTCCGCCCCTAGATACGCAGTATTTT

abundance: .
len: 14
d_gene: .
v_gene: TRBV2
j_gene: TRBJ2-1
CDR3aa: CASRTSSSRNEQFF
CDR3nt: TGTGCCAGCAGAACTAGCTCGTCGAGAAATGAGCAGTTCTTC

abundance: .
len: 15
d_gene: .
v_gene: TRBV28
j_gene: TRBJ1-2
CDR3aa: CASSLRVRADYGYTF
CDR3nt: TGTGCCAGCAGTTTAAGGGTTCGGGCCGATTATGGCTACACCTTC

abundance: .
len: 16
d_gene: .
v_gene: TRBV11-2
j_gene: TRBJ1-5
CDR3aa: CASSARGPPTEQPQHF
CDR3nt: TGTGCCAGCAGCGCCCGGGGCCCCCCCACGGAACAGCCCCAGCATTTT

abundance: .
len: 13
d_gene: .
v_gene: TRBV6-5
j_gene: TRBJ1-5
CDR3aa: CASSYGGNQPQHF
CDR3nt: TGTGCCAGCAGTTACGGGGGCAATCAGCCCCAGCATTTT

abundance: .
len: 15
d_gene: TRBD1
v_gene: TRBV11-2
j_gene: TRBJ1-1
CDR3aa: CASSHEGRGSVEAFF
CDR3nt: TGTGCCAGCAGCCACGAAGGCAGGGGGTCGGTAGAAGCTTTCTTT

abundance: .
len: 15
d_gene: .
v_gene: TRBV7-9
j_gene: TRBJ1-2
CDR3aa: CASSSPSIRGYGYTF
CDR3nt: TGTGCCAGCAGCTCTCCCTCCATTCGGGGCTATGGCTACACCTTC

abundance: .
len: 13
d_gene: .
v_gene: TRBV19
j_gene: TRBJ1-1
CDR3aa: CASSPRGRNEAFF
CDR3nt: TGTGCCAGTAGTCCGCGGGGACGTAATGAAGCTTTCTTT

abundance: .
len: 14
d_gene: TRBD1
v_gene: TRBV6-6
j_gene: TRBJ2-1
CDR3aa: CASAFRDSTMGEFF
CDR3nt: TGTGCCAGCGCGTTCCGGGACAGCACTATGGGGGAGTTCTTC

abundance: once
len: 14
d_gene: TRBD1
v_gene: TRBV6-1
j_gene: TRBJ2-7
CDR3aa: CASSLQGAAYEQYF
CDR3nt: TGTGCCAGCAGTTTACAGGGGGCCGCCTACGAGCAGTACTTC

abundance: .
len: 13
d_gene: .
v_gene: TRBV3-1/TRBV3-2
j_gene: TRBJ2-5
CDR3aa: CASSPQGSGAQYF
CDR3nt: TGTGCCAGCAGCCCTCAGGGAAGTGGGGCCCAGTACTTC

abundance: .
len: 12
d_gene: .
v_gene: TRBV28
j_gene: TRBJ2-5
CDR3aa: CASSTPTSPQYF
CDR3nt: TGTGCCAGCAGTACTCCGACGTCTCCCCAGTACTTC

abundance: .
len: 16
d_gene: TRBD1
v_gene: TRBV11-3
j_gene: TRBJ1-3
CDR3aa: CASSYRPDRDGNTIYF
CDR3nt: TGTGCCAGCAGCTATCGGCCGGACAGGGACGGAAACACCATATATTTT

abundance: few
len: 12
d_gene: .
v_gene: TRBV6-5
j_gene: TRBJ1-2
CDR3aa: CASILAGAGYTF
CDR3nt: TGTGCCAGCATCCTAGCAGGGGCGGGCTACACCTTC

abundance: .
len: 15
d_gene: .
v_gene: TRBV11-2
j_gene: TRBJ1-6
CDR3aa: CASSLVYGWNSPLHF
CDR3nt: TGTGCCAGCAGCTTAGTATACGGTTGGAATTCACCCCTCCACTTT

abundance: .
len: 14
d_gene: .
v_gene: TRBV27
j_gene: TRBJ1-4
CDR3aa: CASSFNRFNEKLFF
CDR3nt: TGTGCCAGCAGTTTTAACAGATTTAATGAAAAACTGTTTTTT

abundance: few
len: 17
d_gene: .
v_gene: TRBV7-9
j_gene: TRBJ2-7
CDR3aa: CASSLVGGQKFSYEQYF
CDR3nt: TGTGCCAGCAGCTTAGTAGGCGGGCAGAAGTTCTCCTACGAGCAGTACTTC

abundance: few
len: 13
d_gene: .
v_gene: TRBV5-5
j_gene: TRBJ1-5
CDR3aa: CASSPDAGRAQHF
CDR3nt: TGTGCCAGCAGCCCGGACGCAGGGAGGGCCCAGCATTTT

abundance: .
len: 13
d_gene: .
v_gene: TRBV20-1
j_gene: TRBJ2-1
CDR3aa: CSASGGRDNEQFF
CDR3nt: TGCAGTGCTAGTGGGGGAAGAGACAATGAGCAGTTCTTC

abundance: .
len: 16
d_gene: .
v_gene: TRBV9
j_gene: TRBJ2-3
CDR3aa: CASSVEGRASTDTQYF
CDR3nt: TGTGCCAGCAGCGTAGAAGGCAGGGCCAGCACAGATACGCAGTATTTT

abundance: .
len: 14
d_gene: .
v_gene: TRBV10-2
j_gene: TRBJ2-7
CDR3aa: CASSELVSPSEQYF
CDR3nt: TGCGCCAGCAGTGAGTTGGTTAGCCCAAGCGAGCAGTACTTC

abundance: .
len: 14
d_gene: .
v_gene: TRBV4-2
j_gene: TRBJ2-1
CDR3aa: CASSLDTGANEQFF
CDR3nt: TGTGCCAGCAGCCTCGACACGGGGGCTAATGAGCAGTTCTTC

abundance: .
len: 10
d_gene: .
v_gene: TRBV19
j_gene: TRBJ1-5
CDR3aa: CASSDQPQHF
CDR3nt: TGTGCCAGTAGCGATCAGCCCCAGCATTTT

abundance: .
len: 15
d_gene: .
v_gene: TRBV6-4
j_gene: TRBJ1-3
CDR3aa: CASSVDGTPGNTIYF
CDR3nt: TGTGCCAGCAGTGTCGACGGGACTCCAGGAAACACCATATATTTT

abundance: once
len: 16
d_gene: TRBD1
v_gene: TRBV30
j_gene: TRBJ1-2
CDR3aa: CAWSKPGQGLNYGYTF
CDR3nt: TGTGCCTGGAGTAAACCGGGACAGGGGTTGAACTATGGCTACACCTTC

abundance: .
len: 15
d_gene: .
v_gene: TRBV19
j_gene: TRBJ1-5
CDR3aa: CASSMVENSNQPQHF
CDR3nt: TGTGCCAGTAGTATGGTCGAGAATAGCAATCAGCCCCAGCATTTT

abundance: .
len: 15
d_gene: TRBD2
v_gene: TRBV4-3
j_gene: TRBJ2-1
CDR3aa: CASSQELAGVGEQFF
CDR3nt: TGCGCCAGCAGCCAAGAACTAGCGGGGGTGGGTGAGCAGTTCTTC

abundance: .
len: 15
d_gene: .
v_gene: TRBV5-1
j_gene: TRBJ1-1
CDR3aa: CASSLGHSDLTEAFF
CDR3nt: TGCGCCAGCAGCTTGGGACACAGCGACTTGACTGAAGCTTTCTTT

abundance: few
len: 14
d_gene: TRBD1
v_gene: TRBV25-1
j_gene: TRBJ2-1
CDR3aa: CASTRTGAYNEQFF
CDR3nt: TGTGCCAGCACCCGGACAGGGGCATACAATGAGCAGTTCTTC

abundance: .
len: 16
d_gene: .
v_gene: TRBV7-8
j_gene: TRBJ2-3
CDR3aa: CASSRAGWGSTDTQYF
CDR3nt: TGTGCCAGCAGCCGGGCCGGGTGGGGTAGCACAGATACGCAGTATTTT

abundance: .
len: 13
d_gene: TRBD1
v_gene: TRBV4-3
j_gene: TRBJ2-5
CDR3aa: CASSPDREETQYF
CDR3nt: TGCGCCAGCAGCCCGGACAGGGAGGAGACCCAGTACTTC

abundance: .
len: 14
d_gene: .
v_gene: TRBV5-1
j_gene: TRBJ1-1
CDR3aa: CASSFGILIAEAFF
CDR3nt: TGCGCCAGCAGCTTTGGTATCCTTATAGCTGAAGCTTTCTTT

abundance: few
len: 14
d_gene: .
v_gene: TRBV7-6
j_gene: TRBJ2-5
CDR3aa: CASSLQQGGETQYF
CDR3nt: TGTGCCAGCAGCTTACAACAGGGGGGGGAGACCCAGTACTTC

abundance: once
len: 16
d_gene: TRBD1
v_gene: TRBV5-1
j_gene: TRBJ1-4
CDR3aa: CASSLDQGAVGEKLFF
CDR3nt: TGCGCCAGCAGCCTGGACCAGGGGGCGGTTGGTGAAAAACTGTTTTTT

abundance: once
len: 16
d_gene: TRBD1
v_gene: TRBV27
j_gene: TRBJ2-7
CDR3aa: CASSFGGTGWRGEQYF
CDR3nt: TGTGCCAGCAGTTTCGGGGGGACAGGGTGGCGGGGCGAGCAGTACTTC

abundance: .
len: 18
d_gene: TRBD1
v_gene: TRBV5-8
j_gene: TRBJ1-3
CDR3aa: CASSLNWDSLFSGNTIYF
CDR3nt: TGTGCCAGCAGCTTGAATTGGGACAGCTTATTCTCTGGAAACACCATATATTTT

abundance: .
len: 14
d_gene: TRBD1
v_gene: TRBV5-8
j_gene: TRBJ1-2
CDR3aa: CASRRQGLGRGYTF
CDR3nt: TGTGCCAGCAGAAGACAGGGGCTGGGAAGAGGCTACACCTTC

abundance: .
len: 15
d_gene: TRBD1
v_gene: TRBV15
j_gene: TRBJ1-1
CDR3aa: CATSRPRQGSTEAFF
CDR3nt: TGTGCCACCAGCAGACCGCGACAGGGGAGCACTGAAGCTTTCTTT

abundance: .
len: 14
d_gene: .
v_gene: TRBV6-5
j_gene: TRBJ1-2
CDR3aa: CASRQGSANYGYTF
CDR3nt: TGTGCCAGCAGGCAGGGCTCAGCTAACTATGGCTACACCTTC

abundance: .
len: 12
d_gene: TRBD1
v_gene: TRBV7-9
j_gene: TRBJ1-1
CDR3aa: CASSFTGDAAFF
CDR3nt: TGTGCCAGCAGCTTTACAGGGGATGCAGCTTTCTTT

abundance: .
len: 17
d_gene: .
v_gene: TRBV21-1
j_gene: TRBJ1-6
CDR3aa: CASRKVWNRGYNSPLHF
CDR3nt: TGTGCCAGCAGAAAAGTTTGGAACAGAGGCTATAATTCACCCCTCCACTTT

abundance: .
len: 12
d_gene: .
v_gene: TRBV5-6
j_gene: TRBJ2-7
CDR3aa: CASSLQGPTGDF
CDR3nt: TGTGCCAGCAGCTTGCAAGGGCCCACGGGGGACTTC

abundance: few
len: 18
d_gene: .
v_gene: TRBV28
j_gene: TRBJ1-2
CDR3aa: CASRSPGQSPRGYYGYTF
CDR3nt: TGTGCCAGCAGATCCCCCGGACAGTCACCACGGGGGTACTATGGCTACACCTTC

abundance: .
len: 15
d_gene: .
v_gene: TRBV5-4
j_gene: TRBJ1-1
CDR3aa: CASSLFGIGNTEAFF
CDR3nt: TGTGCCAGCAGCTTGTTTGGGATCGGCAACACTGAAGCTTTCTTT

abundance: .
len: 14
d_gene: TRBD1
v_gene: TRBV18
j_gene: TRBJ1-5
CDR3aa: CASSPGTGSQPQHF
CDR3nt: TGTGCCAGCTCACCTGGGACAGGGAGTCAGCCCCAGCATTTT

abundance: few
len: 11
d_gene: .
v_gene: TRBV28
j_gene: TRBJ2-7
CDR3aa: CASMIAYEQYF
CDR3nt: TGTGCCAGCATGATAGCCTACGAGCAGTACTTC

abundance: .
len: 15
d_gene: .
v_gene: TRBV6-5
j_gene: TRBJ1-5
CDR3aa: CASSYDSSGNQPQHF
CDR3nt: TGTGCCAGCAGTTACGACTCCAGTGGTAATCAGCCCCAGCATTTT

abundance: .
len: 17
d_gene: TRBD1
v_gene: TRBV11-2
j_gene: TRBJ1-4
CDR3aa: CASSLYGTAVTNEKLFF
CDR3nt: TGTGCCAGCAGCTTATACGGGACAGCAGTAACTAATGAAAAACTGTTTTTT

abundance: .
len: 19
d_gene: TRBD1
v_gene: TRBV28
j_gene: TRBJ1-5
CDR3aa: CASRYSGTGGTYSNQPQHF
CDR3nt: TGTGCCAGCAGGTACTCCGGGACAGGGGGCACTTATAGCAATCAGCCCCAGCATTTT